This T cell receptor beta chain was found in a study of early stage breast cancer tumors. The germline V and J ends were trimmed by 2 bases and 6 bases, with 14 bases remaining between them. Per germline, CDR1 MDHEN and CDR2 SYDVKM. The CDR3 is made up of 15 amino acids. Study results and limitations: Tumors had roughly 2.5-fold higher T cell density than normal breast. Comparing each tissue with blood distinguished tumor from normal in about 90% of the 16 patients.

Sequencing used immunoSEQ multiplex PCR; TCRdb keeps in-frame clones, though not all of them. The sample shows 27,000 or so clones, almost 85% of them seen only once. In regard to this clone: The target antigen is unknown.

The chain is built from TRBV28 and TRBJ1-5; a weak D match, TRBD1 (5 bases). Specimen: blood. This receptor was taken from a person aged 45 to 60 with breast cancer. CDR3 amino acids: CASSLRGGVSQPQHF. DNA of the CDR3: TGTGCCAGCAGTTTACGTGGAGGGGTTAGTCAGCCCCAGCATTTT.